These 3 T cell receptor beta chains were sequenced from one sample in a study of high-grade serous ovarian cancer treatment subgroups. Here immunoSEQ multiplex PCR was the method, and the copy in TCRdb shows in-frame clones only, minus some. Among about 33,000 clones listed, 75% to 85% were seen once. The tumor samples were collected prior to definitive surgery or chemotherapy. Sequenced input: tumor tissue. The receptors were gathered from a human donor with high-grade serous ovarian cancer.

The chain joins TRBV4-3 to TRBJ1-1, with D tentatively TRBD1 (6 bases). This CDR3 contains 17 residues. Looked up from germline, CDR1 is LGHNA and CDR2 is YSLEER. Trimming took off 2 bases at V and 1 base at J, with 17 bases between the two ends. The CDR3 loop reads CASSQTPEGGKNTEAFF. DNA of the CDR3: TGCGCCAGCAGCCAAACCCCGGAAGGGGGGAAGAACACTGAAGCTTTCTTT.

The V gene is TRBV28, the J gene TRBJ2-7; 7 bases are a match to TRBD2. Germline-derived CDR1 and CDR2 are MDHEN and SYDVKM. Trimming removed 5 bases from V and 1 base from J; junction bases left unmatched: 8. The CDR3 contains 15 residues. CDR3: CASSHATAGSYEQYF. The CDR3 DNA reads TGTGCCAGCAGTCATGCGACAGCGGGGTCCTACGAGCAGTACTTC.

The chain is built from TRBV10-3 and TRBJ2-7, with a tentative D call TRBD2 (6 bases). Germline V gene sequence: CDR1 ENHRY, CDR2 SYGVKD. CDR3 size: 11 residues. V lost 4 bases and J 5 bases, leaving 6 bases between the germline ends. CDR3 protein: CAISGGDEQYF. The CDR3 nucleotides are TGTGCCATCAGTGGCGGGGACGAGCAGTACTTC.